The present T cell receptor (beta chain) was sequenced within a study of blood T cell repertoires in COVID-19. Study context: The samples span acute and convalescent COVID-19 from the United States, Italy and Spain. Sources were T cells, B-cell-depleted T cells, or PBMCs; the material itself was cDNA or gDNA.

Methods used by the authors: The assay estimated nucleated cells by amplifying reference gene primers. The protocol was immunoSEQ multiplex PCR, while the TCRdb copy is restricted to in-frame clones and leaves out a portion. That table furnishes V, J and clone size, whereas the DNA furnished D and trimming. The repertoire holds 30,000 to 50,000 clones, with 75% to 90% as singletons. CDR1 and CDR2 (germline): MNHNY, SVGAGI (reference sequence). This CDR3 is built from 15 residues. V shed 6 bases and J shed 0 bases, with 12 bases lying between them. The rearrangement links TRBV6-6 to TRBJ1-3; D possibly corresponds to TRBD1 (5 bases). Sequenced: peripheral blood. The receptor's source is a middle-aged man with active or convalescent COVID-19. CDR3 amino acids: CASSRPQASGNTIYF. The CDR3 coding sequence is TGTGCCAGCAGCAGACCACAGGCCTCTGGAAACACCATATATTTT.